Ten or more counts support the clone carrying this T cell receptor beta chain. Trimming stripped 5 bases from V and 0 bases from J, with 12 bases between. The CDR3 covers 15 residues. CDR1 is SGHTA and CDR2 is FQGTGA in the germline V gene. This entry is derived from a study of CD8 T cells in ankylosing spondylitis. MiXCR, applied by TCRdb to the 5' RACE reads, yields one record per CDR3 protein. The sample lists about 220,000 distinct CDR3 sequences, roughly 25% occurring once. The specimen sequenced was blood, either unsorted or a sorted T cell fraction (not recorded which). This chain joins TRBV7-3 and TRBJ2-3; D possibly corresponds to TRBD2 (6 bases). This sequence was found in a male donor with ankylosing spondylitis or in good health (not recorded which). The CDR3 coding sequence is TGTGCCAGCAGCCCCCTAGCGACTAGCACAGATACGCAGTATTTT. As protein: CASSPLATSTDTQYF. The entire variable domain, with the rest obtained from reference TRBV7-3 and TRBJ2-3, is as follows: GAGVSQTPSNKVTEKGKYVELRCDPISGHTALYWYRQSLGQGPEFLIYFQGTGAADDSGLPNDRFFAVRPEGSVSTLKIQRTERGDSAVYLCASSPLATSTDTQYFGPGTRLTVL.